A single sample is the source of the 16 T cell receptor beta chains below, sequenced in a study of OX40 agonist ivuxolimab in advanced cancers. Some clones are missing from TCRdb's copy, which holds only in-frame ones; the method was immunoSEQ multiplex PCR. There are about 48,000 clones in the sample; approximately 88% occur only once, and 1.1% lies in the top ten. Sample: CD4+ or CD8+ T cells sorted from blood, taken in a trial of the OX40 agonist ivuxolimab. Receptors originate from an adult with an advanced solid tumor such as melanoma, head and neck, liver or kidney cancer.

The CDR3: CASSPPRLAGEQETQYF. CDR3 coding DNA: TGTGCCAGCAGCCCACCGAGACTAGCGGGGGAACAAGAGACCCAGTACTTC. The chain combines TRBV7-9 with TRBJ2-5; 12 bases are shared with TRBD2. Germline values: CDR1 SEHNR, CDR2 FQNEAQ (reference sequence). Trimming cost V 5 bases and J 2 bases; bases outside gene matches: 9. There are 17 residues in the CDR3.

The chain recombines TRBV14 with TRBJ2-2; D gene uncertain. The CDR3 sequence is 15 residues long. V gave up 1 base and J gave up 3 bases, with 9 bases separating them. Germline V CDR1 and CDR2: SGHDN, FVKESK. CDR3 sequence reads: CASSQVIGYTGELFF. The CDR3 nucleotides are TGTGCCAGCAGCCAAGTGATAGGTTACACCGGGGAGCTGTTTTTT.

This rearrangement joins TRBV30 to TRBJ1-1, with 8 nucleotides matching TRBD1. The CDR3 is made up of 17 amino acids. CDR1 is GTSNPN, CDR2 SVGIG, per germline (reference sequence). The V and J ends lost 0 bases and 0 bases, in that order; junction bases with no gene match: 9. CDR3 amino acids: CAWSVPRTGPMNTEAFF. The DNA of the CDR3 is TGTGCCTGGAGTGTACCTAGGACAGGGCCTATGAACACTGAAGCTTTCTTT.

The chain employs TRBV4-3 and TRBJ2-7; perhaps TRBD2 as D (6 bases). Germline V CDR1 and CDR2: LGHNA, YSLEER. The CDR3 consists of 16 residues. The germline V and J ends were trimmed by 1 base and 3 bases, with 16 bases remaining between them. DNA for the CDR3: TGCGCCAGCAGCCAAGGTCTCGGGGGACTGAACTACGAGCAGTACTTC. Protein product: CASSQGLGGLNYEQYF.

V usage is TRBV19 and J usage is TRBJ1-5; the D gene is possibly TRBD1 (6 bases). Trimming took 9 bases from V and 0 from J, leaving 12 bases between them. Germline CDR1 reads LNHDA; CDR2 reads SQIVND (reference sequence). The CDR3 extends over 14 amino acids. In DNA form, the CDR3 reads TGTGCCAGCGACGACAGGTATAGCAATCAGCCCCAGCATTTT. Protein sequence: CASDDRYSNQPQHF.

This chain links TRBV28 with TRBJ2-7; TRBD1 matches 9 bases. The CDR3 covers 15 residues. Germline loops: CDR1 MDHEN, CDR2 SYDVKM. V lost 6 bases and J lost 0; bases outside the gene matches: 6. The CDR3 loop reads CASRGQGFSSYEQYF. CDR3 in DNA: TGTGCCAGCAGGGGACAGGGCTTTAGCTCCTACGAGCAGTACTTC.

The V and J genes are TRBV2 and TRBJ1-2, with D unclear. Trimming took 7 bases from V and 1 from J, leaving 7 bases between them. Germline-derived CDR1 and CDR2 are SNHLY and FYNNEI. The CDR3 runs to 12 residues. In DNA form, the CDR3 reads TGTGCCAGCAAGGCGGATAACTATGGCTACACCTTC. Translation gives CASKADNYGYTF.

CDR3 nucleotide sequence: TGTGCCAGCAGTCCAAGACAGACTAATGAAAAACTGTTTTTT. The encoded protein is CASSPRQTNEKLFF. This chain uses TRBV27 with TRBJ1-4; D might be TRBD1 (5 bases). V was pared by 5 bases and J by 2 bases, with 9 bases between. This CDR3 contains 14 residues. Germline V lookup: CDR1 MNHEY, CDR2 SMNVEV (reference sequence).

This clone occurred once. This chain joins TRBV4-2 and TRBJ2-5; 7 nucleotides match TRBD2. The CDR3 extends over 16 amino acids. V lost 0 bases to trimming and J lost 5 bases; unmatched junction nucleotides: 9. Germline V CDR1 and CDR2: LGHNA, YNFKEQ. DNA of the CDR3: TGTGCCAGCAGCCAAGACCCCGTCGGGAGGTTTGAGACCCAGTACTTC. Its translation: CASSQDPVGRFETQYF.

The chain links TRBV15 to TRBJ2-5; D not resolved. The CDR3 length is 15 residues. The V end was cut by 4 bases, the J end by 4 bases, with 16 bases between. CDR1 is LNHNV and CDR2 is YYDKDF in the germline V gene (reference sequence). The CDR3 DNA reads as TGTGCCACCAGCAAACAGAGGTTAATGGGAGAGACCCAGTACTTC. Encoded protein: CATSKQRLMGETQYF.

The chain is built from TRBV7-2 and TRBJ2-7, with 12 bases aligning to TRBD2. Germline lookup yields CDR1 SGHTA and CDR2 FQGNSA. V dropped 2 bases and J dropped 0; count of bases not matched to a gene: 5. The length of the CDR3 is 17 residues. Here the CDR3 reads CASSLLAGGASSYEQYF. Written as DNA, the CDR3 is TGTGCCAGCAGCTTACTAGCGGGGGGGGCGAGCTCCTACGAGCAGTACTTC.

The J gene is TRBJ1-1, the V gene TRBV2, with 10 bases identical to TRBD1. Trimming cost V 6 bases and J 5 bases; bases outside gene matches: 9. The germline V gene has CDR1 SNHLY and CDR2 FYNNEI. This CDR3 is built from 15 residues. DNA for the CDR3: TGTGCCAGCAGCCTAAGGGACAGGGGAAGAACTGAAGCTTTCTTT. Amino acids: CASSLRDRGRTEAFF.

This clone was observed a handful of times. The V and J genes are TRBV7-2 and TRBJ1-1; TRBD1 matches 8 bases. The trim removed 5 bases at V and 9 bases at J, leaving 5 bases unmatched. Germline CDR1 and CDR2: SGHTA and FQGNSA. The CDR3 loop spans 12 amino acids. The DNA of the CDR3 is TGTGCCAGCAGCCTCAGGACAGGGCAAGCTTTCTTT. Residues: CASSLRTGQAFF.

The rearrangement uses TRBV10-3 and TRBJ2-7, with 14 positions matching TRBD2. Looked up from germline, CDR1 is ENHRY and CDR2 is SYGVKD. This CDR3 has 14 amino acids. V gave up 10 bases and J gave up 4 bases; unmatched junction bases: 6. CDR3 coding DNA: TGTGCCACGAAGGGACTAGCGGGAGTGTACGAGCAGTACTTC. Translation gives CATKGLAGVYEQYF.

The chain recombines TRBV11-2 with TRBJ2-7; 7 nucleotides align to TRBD1. The germline gives CDR1 SGHAT, CDR2 FQNNGV. The length of the CDR3 is 15 residues. J lost 0 bases, V lost 4 bases, and 6 bases had no gene match. CDR3: CASSSSTGISYEQYF. CDR3 in DNA: TGTGCCAGCAGCTCCTCGACAGGGATCTCCTACGAGCAGTACTTC.

This clone was observed once. The V and J genes are TRBV6-5 and TRBJ2-7; 7 nucleotides agree with TRBD1. This CDR3 contains 13 residues. The J segment lost 7 bases and the V segment lost 5 bases, leaving 8 bases of the junction unmatched. Germline V gene lookup returns CDR1 MNHEY and CDR2 SVGAGI. CDR3 DNA: TGTGCCAGCAGTCATGAGGGGGCAAGGGAGCAGTACTTC. It encodes CASSHEGAREQYF.